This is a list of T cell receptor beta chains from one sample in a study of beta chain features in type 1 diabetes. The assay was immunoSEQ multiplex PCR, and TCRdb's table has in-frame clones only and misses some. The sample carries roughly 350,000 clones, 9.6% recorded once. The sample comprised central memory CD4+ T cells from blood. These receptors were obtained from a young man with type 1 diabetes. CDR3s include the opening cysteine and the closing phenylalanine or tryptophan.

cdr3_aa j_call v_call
CASTEGGLQYF TRBJ2-7 TRBV28
CPNREETQYF TRBJ2-5 TRBV10-3
CASSPFNGDTEAFF TRBJ1-1 TRBV18
CASSWDRMNTEAFF TRBJ1-1 TRBV5-6
CAISLSSTGEDTQYF TRBJ2-3 TRBV6-1
CASIQGGRADEQYF TRBJ2-7 TRBV6-1
CASSMRLAQETQYF TRBJ2-5 TRBV27
CASRTGGQETQYF TRBJ2-5 TRBV6-1
CASSSPDKKRLYGYTF TRBJ1-2 TRBV7-9
CAISEGLAFDTQYF TRBJ2-3 TRBV10-3
CASSPPTSNPSYEQYF TRBJ2-7 TRBV5-6
CASSSPGQGYPGANVLTF TRBJ2-6 TRBV5-6
CATSRDGAANTEAFF TRBJ1-1 TRBV15
CASSRTGRTEAFF TRBJ1-1 TRBV11-2
CASSLGLGSQDIQYF TRBJ2-4 TRBV7-9
CASSQGISGNSYEQYF TRBJ2-7 TRBV5-4
CASSGIGTGGLGTEAFF TRBJ1-1 TRBV9
CASSQRTGEAETQYF TRBJ2-5 TRBV4-2
CASSPWAAATNEKLFF TRBJ1-4 TRBV7-9
CASSLYPPILAKNIQYF TRBJ2-4 TRBV4-2
CASSPLRDGPYEQYF TRBJ2-7 TRBV18
CASSLGPDSYNEQFF TRBJ2-1 TRBV27
CASSTTGGPDTQYF TRBJ2-3 TRBV19
CASSVVGTGAGEQFF TRBJ2-1 TRBV9
CAWITSGSREQYF TRBJ2-7 TRBV30
CAISEPRNEKLFF TRBJ1-4 TRBV10-3
CSAGPLYEQYF TRBJ2-7 TRBV20-1
CASSRGAGVGSGELFF TRBJ2-2 TRBV5-4
CASSRTGADEQYF TRBJ2-7 TRBV18
CASSKATGQGLGEQYF TRBJ2-7 TRBV21-1
CASSLRGPETQYF TRBJ2-5 TRBV13
CASSLSGPAFF TRBJ1-1 TRBV7-8
CASSPALGFTDTQYF TRBJ2-3 TRBV4-2
CASSLIQQDLYGYTF TRBJ1-2 TRBV5-4
CASSLGLADTDTQYF TRBJ2-3 TRBV4-2
CASSLQLGGTEAFF TRBJ1-1 TRBV5-5
CASSSGGPKNTEAFF TRBJ1-1 TRBV28
CASSYWSGEQYF TRBJ2-7 TRBV6-6
CASSWSDIKDTQYF TRBJ2-3 TRBV19
CASSPIAAASTDTQYF TRBJ2-3 TRBV18
CASFSTAGSYF TRBJ2-3 TRBV18
CASSNSWGLDSYEQYF NA TRBV7-9
CASSDSREEYGYTF TRBJ1-2 TRBV6-4
CSVQDRTRTETQYF TRBJ2-5 TRBV29-1
CASSQKFDYEQYF TRBJ2-7 TRBV4-2
CASSLGRGTEAFF TRBJ1-1 TRBV14
CASSERGRTDTQYF TRBJ2-3 TRBV2
CASSDPGRIYNEQFF TRBJ2-1 TRBV25-1
CASSLEADVRDNEQFF TRBJ2-1 TRBV13
CASSLSRGGHTIYF TRBJ1-3 TRBV13
CASSLMDTEAFF TRBJ1-1 TRBV7-2
CATSWGNQPQHF TRBJ1-5 TRBV15
CASSPNQETQYF TRBJ2-5 TRBV7-6
CASSTTPGNTIYF TRBJ1-3 TRBV19
CASSLPKDRGRGEQYF TRBJ2-7 TRBV28